A single sample is the source of the 26 T cell receptor beta chains below, sequenced in a study of OX40 agonist ivuxolimab in advanced cancers. Measured with immunoSEQ multiplex PCR; TCRdb has only the in-frame clones, and not every one. The data contain approximately 91,000 clones, approximately 87% of them singletons. Sequencing was performed on CD4+ or CD8+ T cells sorted from blood, taken in a trial of the OX40 agonist ivuxolimab. These TCRs come from an adult with an advanced solid tumor such as melanoma, head and neck, liver or kidney cancer.

This chain joins TRBV30 and TRBJ1-2; the match to TRBD1 covers 7 bases. From germline, CDR1 is GTSNPN and CDR2 SVGIG (reference sequence). Trimming at V came to 3 bases and at J to 6 bases, leaving 7 bases not matched to a gene. The CDR3 consists of 13 residues. The CDR3 loop is CAWSPTGFDGYTF. The CDR3 DNA reads as TGTGCCTGGAGCCCGACAGGGTTCGATGGCTACACCTTC.

This sequence joins TRBV27 and TRBJ1-1; D gene unclear. Germline V gives CDR1 MNHEY, CDR2 SMNVEV (reference sequence). V dropped 4 bases and J dropped 4 bases, with 7 bases sitting between them. There are 12 residues in the CDR3. The CDR3 here is CASSSGATEAFF. The CDR3 DNA reads TGTGCCAGCAGTTCAGGTGCCACTGAAGCTTTCTTT.

This rearrangement joins TRBV6-5 to TRBJ2-2, with D perhaps TRBD1 or TRBD2 (5 bases each). Germline V gives CDR1 MNHEY, CDR2 SVGAGI. Trimming left V 5 bases short and J 1 base short, with 11 bases between. The CDR3 extends over 15 amino acids. Here the CDR3 reads CASSPGTMNTGELFF. As DNA, the CDR3 is TGTGCCAGCAGTCCCGGGACCATGAACACCGGGGAGCTGTTTTTT.

V usage is TRBV21-1 and J usage is TRBJ1-2; TRBD1, the table's D call, was not compared with the DNA. TRBV21-1 is a recognized pseudogene. This CDR3 spans 18 amino acids. The CDR3 loop is CASSKVRRGRGPLGGYTF. The CDR3, as DNA: TGTGCCAGCAGCAAAGTACGGCGGGGTAGGGGGCCGTTGGGAGGCTACACCTTC.

This clone appeared a few times. The rearrangement links TRBV11-2 to TRBJ1-3, with TRBD1 as a possible D gene (6 bases). The CDR3 loop spans 17 amino acids. Trimming stripped 5 bases from V and 5 bases from J, with 22 bases between. Per germline, CDR1 SGHAT and CDR2 FQNNGV. This CDR3 reads CASSTIGQTATRNTIYF. CDR3 DNA: TGTGCCAGCAGCACAATAGGACAGACGGCTACCCGAAACACCATATATTTT.

The genes are TRBV5-4 and TRBJ1-2; 8 bases align to TRBD1. The germline CDR1 and CDR2 sequences are SGHNT and YYREEE (reference sequence). After removal of 0 bases from V and 4 bases from J, the junction contained 5 bases not matched to a gene. The CDR3 covers 15 residues. This CDR3 is CASSLAGGQAYGYTF. As DNA, the CDR3 is TGTGCCAGCAGCTTGGCCGGGGGACAGGCCTATGGCTACACCTTC.

This chain joins TRBV30 and TRBJ2-5; no definite D call. CDR1 GTSNPN and CDR2 SVGIG come from the germline V gene (reference sequence). Trimming removed 7 bases from V and 4 bases from J, with 19 bases in between. This CDR3 region has 14 residues. The DNA of the CDR3 is TGTGCCTCTTCACAAAACCTAAGATCAGAGACCCAGTACTTC. Encoded protein: CASSQNLRSETQYF.

The V gene is TRBV27, the J gene TRBJ1-5; possibly TRBD1 for D (6 bases). CDR3 length: 15 amino acids. CDR1 and CDR2 from the germline V gene are MNHEY and SMNVEV (reference sequence). Trimming took off 5 bases at V and 3 bases at J, with 14 bases between the two ends. The CDR3 loop reads CASSLSGQSNQPQHF. The CDR3 nucleotides are TGTGCCAGCAGTCTCAGCGGACAGTCCAATCAGCCCCAGCATTTT.

This chain joins TRBV2 and TRBJ2-1, with 7 bases identical to TRBD2. The CDR3 loop spans 14 amino acids. J was trimmed by 0 bases and V by 7 bases; bases with no gene match: 3. CDR1 and CDR2 (germline): SNHLY, FYNNEI. CDR3: CASMGRGSYNEQFF. The CDR3 nucleotides read TGTGCCAGCATGGGGAGGGGCTCCTACAATGAGCAGTTCTTC. The variable domain in full, completed from reference TRBV2 and TRBJ2-1, reads EPEVTQTPSHQVTQMGQEVILRCVPISNHLYFYWYRQILGQKVEFLVSFYNNEISEKSEIFDDQFSVERPDGSNFTLKIRSTKLEDSAMYFCASMGRGSYNEQFFGPGTRLTVL.

To note about this clone: At one end the junction does not follow the germline gene, possibly because of a read error. CDR3 DNA: TGTGCTAGCAGCCTCAACCAAGGGAAGACCCAGTACTTC. It yields the protein CASSLNQGKTQYF. The chain recombines TRBV7-7 with TRBJ2-5, with unresolved D. Germline V gene lookup returns CDR1 SSHAT and CDR2 FNYEAQ (reference sequence). The CDR3 totals 13 residues.

This chain uses TRBV6-1 with TRBJ1-5; 10 nucleotides align to TRBD1. The length of the CDR3 is 17 residues. Germline V gene data show CDR1 as MNHNS and CDR2 as SASEGT. Unmatched junction bases numbered 10, after V lost 2 bases and J lost 6 bases. The CDR3 is CASSEPPGQGWGQPQHF. The CDR3 bases are TGTGCCAGCAGTGAACCTCCGGGACAGGGGTGGGGTCAGCCCCAGCATTTT.

The chain combines TRBV9 with TRBJ1-3, with D unclear. The CDR3 contains 13 residues. V lost 4 bases to trimming and J lost 4 bases, with 9 bases between them. In germline, CDR1 is SGDLS, CDR2 YYNGEE. The CDR3 DNA reads TGTGCCAGCAGCTCCCTAGAAGGAAACACCATATATTTT. This translates into CASSSLEGNTIYF. The variable domain in full, with the rest retrieved from reference TRBV9 and TRBJ1-3, is DSGVTQTPKHLITATGQRVTLRCSPRSGDLSVYWYQQSLDQGLQFLIQYYNGEERAKGNILERFSAQQFPDLHSELNLSSLELGDSALYFCASSSLEGNTIYFGEGSWLTVV.

This clone was picked up one time. The rearrangement uses TRBV18 and TRBJ2-2; the D gene is possibly TRBD2 (5 bases). In germline, CDR1 is KGHSH, CDR2 LQKENI. The CDR3 is 14 residues long. Trimming removed 2 bases from V and 5 bases from J, with 9 bases in between. CDR3 nucleotides: TGTGCCAGCTCACCAAACGAGGGAACCGGGGAGCTGTTTTTT. Protein product: CASSPNEGTGELFF.

The table lists this clone with a few counts. J is TRBJ1-2 and V is TRBV9, with a tentative D call TRBD1 (6 bases). The CDR3 covers 15 residues. V was cut by 0 bases and J by 4 bases, with 13 bases left in between. From germline, CDR1 is SGDLS and CDR2 YYNGEE. CDR3 bases: TGTGCCAGCAGCGTAGACAGGGAGCGCATCTATGGCTACACCTTC. It translates to CASSVDRERIYGYTF.

CDR3: CASSLAPPYTF. CDR3 bases: TGTGCCAGCAGCTTAGCCCCCCCCTACACCTTC. The V and J genes are TRBV7-9 and TRBJ1-2; D is undetermined. The germline V gene encodes CDR1 SEHNR and CDR2 FQNEAQ (reference sequence). The CDR3 spans 11 residues. The V and J ends lost 0 bases and 10 bases respectively, with 6 bases between them.

Details on this clone: Within the sample, other DNA sequences also encode this same CDR3. V gene TRBV2 combines with J gene TRBJ2-5; TRBD1 matches 10 bases. The V segment lost 6 bases and the J segment 5 bases; nucleotides outside the gene matches: 9. The CDR3 spans 15 residues. Germline CDR1 reads SNHLY; CDR2 reads FYNNEI. CDR3 loop: CASSLGQGIGETQYF. In DNA form, the CDR3 reads TGTGCCAGCAGCCTGGGACAGGGGATTGGGGAGACCCAGTACTTC.

The J gene is TRBJ1-5, the V gene TRBV7-6; D is unresolved. V gave up 3 bases and J gave up 3 bases, with 9 bases separating them. This CDR3 has 14 residues. Germline CDR1 reads SGHVS; CDR2 reads FNYEAQ. The CDR3 here is CASSFGQTNQPQHF. The CDR3, as DNA: TGTGCCAGCAGCTTTGGCCAGACCAATCAGCCCCAGCATTTT.

This chain links TRBV5-5 with TRBJ1-4, with TRBD1 as a possible D gene (6 bases). The V end was cut by 4 bases, the J end by 1 base, with 20 bases between. Germline V gene sequence: CDR1 SGHKS, CDR2 YYEKEE (reference sequence). The length of the CDR3 is 18 residues. For the CDR3, the DNA is TGTGCCAGCAGCAACAGGGAGTCGTCGGTTGTAACTAATGAAAAACTGTTTTTT. It yields the protein CASSNRESSVVTNEKLFF.

This chain connects TRBV5-1 to TRBJ2-5; D is perhaps TRBD1 (6 bases). Trimming removed 1 base at V and 4 bases at J, with 11 bases between. Per germline, CDR1 SGHRS and CDR2 YFSETQ. The CDR3 runs to 14 residues. For the CDR3, the DNA is TGCGCCAGCAGCTTGCCAGGGGCGGGAGAGACCCAGTACTTC. It encodes CASSLPGAGETQYF. Combining the CDR3 with reference TRBV5-1 and TRBJ2-5 gives the whole variable domain KAGVTQTPRYLIKTRGQQVTLSCSPISGHRSVSWYQQTPGQGLQFLFEYFSETQRNKGNFPGRFSGRQFSNSRSEMNVSTLELGDSALYLCASSLPGAGETQYFGPGTRLLVL.

The rearrangement uses TRBV7-3 and TRBJ2-1, with 16 bases aligning to TRBD2. This CDR3 comprises 16 residues. Germline lookup yields CDR1 SGHTA and CDR2 FQGTGA. Germline trimming cut 2 bases from V and 7 bases from J; bases unmatched to any gene: 2. CDR3 nucleotide sequence: TGTGCCAGCAGCTTAGGGACTAGCGGGAGGGATAATGAGCAGTTCTTC. Its protein is CASSLGTSGRDNEQFF.

This clone was counted only a few times. V is TRBV5-1 and J is TRBJ1-2; D call uncertain. The CDR3 spans 14 residues. The V gene lost 0 bases and the J gene lost 6 bases, with 12 bases spanning the gap. Germline CDR1 reads SGHRS; CDR2 reads YFSETQ. For the CDR3, the DNA is TGCGCCAGCAGCTTGGGTTTAGATCGGGATGGCTACACCTTC. Translation gives CASSLGLDRDGYTF. Together with reference TRBV5-1 and TRBJ1-2, the CDR3 gives the full variable domain: KAGVTQTPRYLIKTRGQQVTLSCSPISGHRSVSWYQQTPGQGLQFLFEYFSETQRNKGNFPGRFSGRQFSNSRSEMNVSTLELGDSALYLCASSLGLDRDGYTFGSGTRLTVV.

This chain links TRBV29-1 with TRBJ2-2; 11 nucleotides line up with TRBD2. CDR3 length equals 14 residues. Per germline, CDR1 SQVTM and CDR2 ANQGSEA. After removal of 2 bases from V and 4 bases from J, the junction contained 0 bases not matched to a gene. CDR3 in amino acids: CSVELAGGTGELFF. For the CDR3, the DNA is TGCAGCGTTGAACTAGCGGGAGGCACCGGGGAGCTGTTTTTT.

This clone was counted once. The V and J genes are TRBV19 and TRBJ2-7; perhaps TRBD1 as D (6 bases). Per germline, CDR1 LNHDA and CDR2 SQIVND (reference sequence). This CDR3 is built from 14 residues. Trimming removed 6 bases at V and 3 bases at J, with 15 bases between. The CDR3 sequence: CASSPRQEHYEQYF. The CDR3 region has the DNA TGTGCCAGTAGCCCCCGACAGGAGCACTACGAGCAGTACTTC.

The chain carries TRBV30 and TRBJ1-5, with 9 bases aligning to TRBD1. Germline V gene lookup returns CDR1 GTSNPN and CDR2 SVGIG (reference sequence). This CDR3 has 14 amino acids. V dropped 1 base and J dropped 6; count of bases not matched to a gene: 4. The chain's CDR3 is CAWSAGQGVQPQHF. Written as DNA, the CDR3 is TGTGCCTGGAGTGCGGGACAGGGTGTTCAGCCCCAGCATTTT. Filled out from reference TRBV30 and TRBJ1-5, the complete variable domain reads SQTIHQWPATLVQPVGSPLSLECTVEGTSNPNLYWYRQAAGRGLQLLFYSVGIGQISSEVPQNLSASRPQDRQFILSSKKLLLSDSGFYLCAWSAGQGVQPQHFGDGTRLSIL.

The chain's CDR3 is CASSPQTGDTEAFF. CDR3 bases: TGTGCCAGTAGTCCGCAGACAGGGGACACTGAAGCTTTCTTT. This chain connects TRBV19 to TRBJ1-1; TRBD1 matches 8 bases. This CDR3 region has 14 residues. The ends lost 5 bases at V and 3 bases at J; junction bases unmatched: 5. Germline loops: CDR1 LNHDA, CDR2 SQIVND (reference sequence).

V gene TRBV6-5 combines with J gene TRBJ2-6, with TRBD1 matching over 7 bases. V shed 2 bases, J shed 8 bases, and the junction held 6 bases outside the gene matches. The CDR3 loop spans 15 amino acids. CDR1 MNHEY and CDR2 SVGAGI come from the germline V gene. The CDR3 DNA sequence: TGTGCCAGCAGTTACACGACAGGGAACCCCAACGTCCTGACTTTC. This codes for CASSYTTGNPNVLTF.